This T cell receptor (beta chain) was recovered during a study of cytomegalovirus exposure and HLA in healthy donors (dated by TCRdb to 2016 to 2017). Looking at the study overall: According to an earlier analysis of around 600 of the donors, some 180 million T cells yielded roughly 110 million unique TCR beta sequences and about 300 Gb of sequence data. About 300 gigabases of sequencing data and tens of millions of unique TCR sequences made up an early release that covered nearly 650 HLA-typed donors. The genetic ancestry cluster associated with self-reported Caucasian donors included 81% of the 300 to 450 genotyped donors. The study aimed to test whether cataloging public T cell receptors could reveal signatures of past pathogen exposure. Using immunosequencing, the study profiled T cell repertoires from about 620 subjects and related those repertoires to cytomegalovirus serostatus. In addition to the first cohort of around 670 subjects, a separate validation cohort of 130 or so different subjects was used. To predict cytomegalovirus infection status, the study combined high-throughput TCR immunosequencing, statistical association of individual TCRs with disease status, and machine learning. To study patterns of TCR occurrence, a later analysis re-analyzed previously published TCR beta repertoires from just over 650 donors and added high-resolution HLA genotyping. In the later analysis, no new phenotypic data were used to find candidate immune exposures; instead, reliance was placed on TCR beta sequences and their occurrence across donors. An earlier analysis of 587 of the donors used high-throughput TCR beta sequencing to judge whether each TCR beta V gene segment behaved as functional or pseudogenic. Donor age, sex, ethnicity and CMV serostatus were collected together with the repertoire data. In a later genetic analysis, genome-wide SNP genotypes for about three fifths of the roughly 670 donors were used, and that subset was treated as a discovery cohort. Every repertoire in the discovery cohort had been generated on one and the same sequencing platform. Class I and class II HLA loci were covered by the typing at four-digit resolution. Typing coverage differed by locus: A, B, C, DRB1 and DQB1 were typed in roughly 629-630 donors, DQA1 in about 500, DPA1 in 600 to 610, and DPB1 in approximately 450. Four or five DR-DQ haplotypes were handled as single units for association and clustering because linkage in the cohort was strong. Among about 360 genotyped donors of the cohort, an average of about 240,000 unique TCR beta nucleotide sequences were sequenced per donor, around 20% of them non-productive. The full study reports these points: Assigning TCR associations to individual alleles was difficult when HLA alleles, especially DR and DQ, strongly co-occurred. In the study, around 150 TCR beta chains were listed as associated with cytomegalovirus. Sequencing depth was assumed to be roughly uniform across donors in the presence/absence analyses, though that assumption may not hold. Compared with equally common non-associated chains, HLA-associated TCR beta chains in a later analysis were more clonally expanded and had lower generation probabilities. A further reported finding was that TCR beta sequences accurately predicted the HLA-A and HLA-B alleles for most subjects in the first cohort. An association between a missense DCLRE1C variant and V-gene and J-gene trimming of TCR beta chains was found in a later genetic analysis and replicated in an independent cohort. Correlated functional status among segregating V segments might reflect linkage disequilibrium, but an unknown experimental factor could not be ruled out. In both the original and validation cohorts, the classifier was reported to diagnose cytomegalovirus status with high specificity and sensitivity. Approximately 18 rarely observed V segments, including chromosome 9 orphons, were excluded from the earlier analysis of 550 to 700 of the donors because counts were too low. According to a later analysis, most CMV-associated TCR beta chains appeared to be HLA-restricted, and the HLA associations seemed to be driven largely by CMV exposure. Most TCR sequences were observed very rarely across donors, whereas some public TCRs were present in many individuals. In a later analysis, the rate of TCR association differed among HLA loci, with DRB1 alleles having the most associated TCRs and HLA-C alleles having the fewest. In a later genetic analysis, fewer N-insertions in productive TCRs were reported among donors in an Asian-associated ancestry cluster than the roughly 700-donor mean. The authors suggested that the approach could potentially be extended to other disease states and immunological phenotypes. A group of highly shared sequence variants was considered likely to be a technical artifact of the sequencing pipeline. For the cohort, immune exposure information was limited to CMV serostatus. A later analysis associated around 16,000 TCR beta sequences with specific HLA alleles at a false discovery rate of 0.05. Because HLA typing was unavailable for some donors at each locus, only the typed subset was used in association tests. Several of the top co-occurrence clusters appeared to be linked to parvovirus B19, influenza, CMV and Epstein-Barr virus, according to a later analysis. In an earlier analysis of over 550 of the donors, most TCR beta V segments were observed in productive rearrangements about 87% or about 30% of the time, broadly matching IMGT annotations. In vitro tests confirmed that three of the cytomegalovirus-associated TCR beta chains recognize cytomegalovirus antigens. In this cohort, only TCR beta chains were sequenced, and detectable features were limited by the absence of alpha or paired-chain data.

In the case of this clone: Its cognate antigen has yet to be identified. Base qualities are missing; no much larger clone stands one base away.

The cohort comprised some 730 healthy bone marrow donors. At the time of sampling, every cohort member was nominally healthy, though immune exposures that went unrecorded were likely present. The donor tested CMV seronegative, placing the donor among the 350 or so seronegative members of the cohort. Each donor provided a peripheral blood sample, and peripheral blood mononuclear cells were used for TCR beta sequencing. Genomic DNA was extracted from the blood cell samples with the Qiagen DNeasy Blood Extraction Kit. The library came from the immunoSEQ multiplex PCR assay. For the multiplex PCR, a mixture combining 60 forward primers for TCR Vbeta segments and 13 reverse primers for TCR Jbeta segments was used. The CDR3 region of rearranged TCR beta genes was amplified from genomic DNA by a multiplex PCR assay. Amplified TCR beta libraries were sequenced as 87-base-pair reads on the Illumina HiSeq System. Per the authors' processing: A later analysis tallied 75 million to 85 million unique TCR beta chains across the 666 repertoires, and around 10 million of those chains were shared by two or more donors. A nearest-neighbor algorithm error-corrected the raw reads and collapsed the reads into unique sequences, merging closely related sequences to remove PCR and sequencing errors. Alignment of CDR3 sequences to IMGT reference sequences was used to assign V, D and J gene segments. For a sequence to be retained, a match of at least six nucleotides was required to both a V gene segment and a J gene segment. A rearrangement counted as productive if the CDR3 had no stop codons and remained in frame with V and J, and every other rearrangement counted as non-productive. Following IMGT convention, CDR3 was defined as the stretch from the second conserved V-encoded cysteine to the conserved J-encoded phenylalanine. The earlier analysis of about 590 of the donors excluded sequences that lacked an unambiguous match to a single V gene segment. An earlier analysis of a few hundred of the donors called V segments functional above 56.7% productive rearrangements and segregating when the between-donor standard deviation exceeded 5%. A statistical classification framework was developed to diagnose cytomegalovirus status using the catalog of TCR beta chain sequences. V and J gene assignment, in a later analysis, came from comparing TCR nucleotide sequences with IMGT/GENE-DB human TR gene sequences. Using the TCRdist pipeline, a later analysis assigned CDR3 sequences along with most-parsimonious VDJ recombination scenarios. In a later analysis, each TCR beta chain was defined by its CDR3 amino acid sequence together with its V-gene family, and reads lacking a unique V-gene family were excluded. In a later analysis, some 600 highly shared, low-generation-probability nucleotide sequences were removed to address suspected cross-contamination and a sequencing artifact. For each public chain, a later analysis derived a clonal expansion index from normalized ranks of inferred template counts within each repertoire. In a later analysis, generation probabilities were computed with a VDJ recombination model fitted to out-of-frame rearrangements, and the resulting probabilities were checked against IGoR. In a later analysis, hypergeometric tests were used to score TCR-TCR, TCR-HLA and TCR-CMV co-occurrence, with a repertoire-size bias correction applied to TCR pairs. A later analysis estimated false discovery rates by permuting HLA or CMV assignments 20 times. In a later analysis, co-occurring TCRs were grouped with DBSCAN, and TCRdist sequence similarity was added when clustering was performed within HLA-allele-positive subsets. Repertoires with fewer than 30,000 or more than 120,000 public chains, plus five repertoires with anomalous nucleotide sharing, were excluded from co-occurrence clustering. Here the immuneACCESS table is served through TCRdb, limited to in-frame sequences with V and J called. Missing clones are a known gap in these copies; in checked studies unresolved V genes cover under half, and the rest lacks a known reason. Clone size and V and J calls were adopted from that table, with D and trimming inferred from the DNA. This sample has roughly 230,000 clones in its table, and around 80% of those were observed once. The ten top clones hold about 0.47% of the sample.

This clonotype was obtained from a boy aged 10-17 years in good health and CMV-seronegative. The sample taken for sequencing was PBMCs.

The CDR3: CASSFSGTGGAGVSPLHF. The DNA sequence is TGTGCCAGCAGCTTCAGTGGGACAGGGGGCGCGGGGGTTTCACCCCTCCACTTT. Rearrangement joined TRBV7-9 to TRBJ1-6, with 12 middle bases fitting TRBD1. From a lookup of the germline V gene (reference sequence), CDR1 and CDR2 are SEHNR and FQNEAQ. Trimming leaves V shorter by 3 bases and J shorter by 9 bases, with the junction holding 12 bases beyond the gene matches. The CDR3 runs 18 amino acids, cysteine and phenylalanine included. The retained sequence is limited to the CDR3, 54 bases, with the frame set at the first base.